The 10 T cell receptor beta chains below come from one sample, sequenced in a study of radiation and T cells in renal cell carcinoma. Time point defined: blood 2 weeks post-SBRT. Treatment specified: 15 Gy SBRT to primary tumor, nephrectomy 4 weeks later. Assay used: immunoSEQ multiplex PCR; TCRdb lists only in-frame clones, some missing. This table has tens of thousands of clones, just over 85% appearing once. The sample here was blood, taken from a patient whose treatment included radiotherapy and nephrectomy. Source of these receptors: a woman between 50 and 59 years old with renal cell carcinoma.

V is TRBV5-1 and J is TRBJ2-1; 8 positions match TRBD1. After removal of 0 bases from V and 7 bases from J, the junction contained 9 bases not matched to a gene. Germline V gene data show CDR1 as SGHRS and CDR2 as YFSETQ. There are 16 residues in the CDR3. The CDR3 coding sequence is TGCGCCAGCAGCTTGGCGGCCAGGGGGCAAAGTAATGAGCAGTTCTTC. This sequence encodes CASSLAARGQSNEQFF.

This sequence joins TRBV28 and TRBJ2-1, with no clear D. Germline V gene sequence: CDR1 MDHEN, CDR2 SYDVKM. This CDR3 spans 14 amino acids. V shed 6 bases and J shed 8 bases, with 17 bases lying between them. The CDR3 DNA sequence: TGTGCCAGCAGCTTGGTCCTAAGGGCGGATGAGCAGTTCTTC. This translates into CASSLVLRADEQFF.

The rearrangement uses TRBV7-2 and TRBJ1-4; 8 nucleotides match TRBD1. CDR3 length: 14 amino acids. Germline CDR1 and CDR2: SGHTA and FQGNSA. Losses at the gene ends were 7 bases for V and 3 bases for J; bases not matched to a gene: 4. The CDR3 here is CASKQGGANEKLFF. The CDR3 DNA follows: TGTGCCAGCAAACAGGGGGGAGCTAATGAAAAACTGTTTTTT.

The chain recombines TRBV2 with TRBJ2-5, with D possibly matching TRBD2 (7 bases). V gave up 3 bases and J gave up 5 bases, with 13 bases separating them. Germline V CDR1 and CDR2: SNHLY, FYNNEI. CDR3 length equals 14 residues. DNA of the CDR3: TGTGCCAGCAGTGATGGGGGGGCGGTGGAGACCCAGTACTTC. Its protein is CASSDGGAVETQYF. The variable domain in full, with the rest retrieved from reference TRBV2 and TRBJ2-5, is EPEVTQTPSHQVTQMGQEVILRCVPISNHLYFYWYRQILGQKVEFLVSFYNNEISEKSEIFDDQFSVERPDGSNFTLKIRSTKLEDSAMYFCASSDGGAVETQYFGPGTRLLVL.

J is TRBJ2-1 and V is TRBV7-9, with TRBD1 as a possible D gene (5 bases). The CDR3 length is 15 residues. The V and J ends lost 3 bases and 5 bases respectively, with 14 bases between them. The germline CDR1 and CDR2 sequences are SEHNR and FQNEAQ (reference sequence). The CDR3 spells CASSFSGAIDNEQFF. CDR3 DNA: TGTGCCAGCAGCTTTTCTGGGGCCATAGACAATGAGCAGTTCTTC. The full variable domain, rest sourced from reference TRBV7-9 and TRBJ2-1, is DTGVSQNPRHKITKRGQNVTFRCDPISEHNRLYWYRQTLGQGPEFLTYFQNEAQLEKSRLLSDRFSAERPKGSFSTLEIQRTEQGDSAMYLCASSFSGAIDNEQFFGPGTRLTVL.

This CDR3 is CASLRQGTVTQYF. DNA of the CDR3: TGCGCCAGCCTGCGACAGGGGACCGTGACCCAGTACTTC. The chain links TRBV5-1 to TRBJ2-5; 8 bases line up with TRBD1. This CDR3 region has 13 residues. V lost 7 bases and J lost 7; bases outside the gene matches: 9. Germline loops: CDR1 SGHRS, CDR2 YFSETQ. Full variable domain (rest looked up from reference TRBV5-1 and TRBJ2-5): KAGVTQTPRYLIKTRGQQVTLSCSPISGHRSVSWYQQTPGQGLQFLFEYFSETQRNKGNFPGRFSGRQFSNSRSEMNVSTLELGDSALYLCASLRQGTVTQYFGPGTRLLVL.

The chain combines TRBV19 with TRBJ2-5, with a possible D match to TRBD2 (5 bases). The germline gives CDR1 LNHDA, CDR2 SQIVND (reference sequence). There are 13 residues in the CDR3. The ends were cut back, 2 bases at V and 5 bases at J, with 9 bases in the middle. The CDR3 reads CASSIWGDETQYF. The DNA for the CDR3 is TGTGCCAGTAGTATATGGGGAGACGAGACCCAGTACTTC.

The count of this clone is one. The gene calls are TRBV7-2 and TRBJ2-1; TRBD2 agrees at 7 bases. The CDR3 is made up of 14 amino acids. Germline assignment: CDR1 SGHTA and CDR2 FQGNSA. After removal of 3 bases from V and 5 bases from J, the junction contained 4 bases not matched to a gene. CDR3 residues: CASSLSGEDNEQFF. CDR3 in DNA: TGTGCCAGCAGCTTGAGCGGGGAGGACAATGAGCAGTTCTTC.

J is TRBJ2-1 and V is TRBV19; 7 nucleotides line up with TRBD1. V lost 3 bases to trimming and J lost 6 bases; unmatched junction nucleotides: 8. The CDR3 has 15 residues. CDR1 is LNHDA and CDR2 is SQIVND in the germline V gene (reference sequence). The CDR3 bases are TGTGCCAGTAGTATCCTAGGGGGCGAAACCAATGAGCAGTTCTTC. This sequence encodes CASSILGGETNEQFF.

The V call is TRBV7-6, the J call TRBJ2-5, with D possibly TRBD2 on 5 matching bases. The CDR3 runs to 13 residues. Trimming left V 1 base short and J 4 bases short, with 7 bases between. Germline-derived CDR1 and CDR2 are SGHVS and FNYEAQ. CDR3 protein: CASSLGGRETQYF. The CDR3 coding sequence is TGTGCCAGCAGCTTAGGCGGGCGAGAGACCCAGTACTTC.